The 6 T cell receptor beta chains reported below all come from one sample, sequenced in a study of PD-1 blockade in classical Hodgkin lymphoma. Exposure to brentuximab vedotin varied, and each patient had relapsed following autologous stem cell transplantation. Assay used: immunoSEQ multiplex PCR; TCRdb lists only in-frame clones, some missing. The repertoire holds about 13,000 clones, with around three quarters as singletons. The source material was peripheral blood mononuclear cells (PBMCs), sampled at baseline. The receptors come from a human donor with classical Hodgkin lymphoma.

The chain links TRBV11-2 to TRBJ1-2; tentatively, D is TRBD1 (5 bases). This CDR3 comprises 16 residues. Germline values: CDR1 SGHAT, CDR2 FQNNGV. V was trimmed by 3 bases and J by 11 bases, leaving 25 bases between them. The CDR3 DNA reads as TGTGCCAGCAGCTTCAACGTAGGGGTGAGGGGAGGAGGTTACACCTTC. Translating gives CASSFNVGVRGGGYTF.

This clone is medium-sized within its sample. J is TRBJ2-7 and V is TRBV6-6, with D perhaps TRBD1 (5 bases). The CDR3 has 13 amino acids. CDR1 is MNHNY and CDR2 is SVGAGI in the germline V gene (reference sequence). Trimming removed 3 bases from V and 3 bases from J, with 9 bases in between. The CDR3 DNA sequence: TGTGCCAGCAGTTATTTCGACAGCTACGAGCAGTACTTC. Translating gives CASSYFDSYEQYF.

The chain is built from TRBV18 and TRBJ2-3; D is ambiguous. CDR1 is KGHSH and CDR2 is LQKENI in the germline V gene. This CDR3 is built from 16 residues. V gave up 3 bases and J gave up 7 bases, with 20 bases separating them. CDR3: CASSPLENGMLNTQYF. DNA for the CDR3: TGTGCCAGCTCACCTCTTGAAAATGGTATGTTGAATACGCAGTATTTT.

The chain links TRBV25-1 to TRBJ2-5, with 8 bases identical to TRBD1. The CDR3 is 15 residues long. Germline lookup yields CDR1 MGHDK and CDR2 SYGVNS. Trimming cost V 3 bases and J 0 bases; bases outside gene matches: 3. CDR3 residues: CASSEDRVYQETQYF. For the CDR3, the DNA is TGTGCCAGCAGTGAGGACAGGGTTTACCAAGAGACCCAGTACTTC.

This chain links TRBV19 with TRBJ1-4; D not resolved. The CDR3 consists of 18 residues. Trimming removed 0 bases at V and 0 bases at J, with 14 bases between. Germline V gene lookup returns CDR1 LNHDA and CDR2 SQIVND (reference sequence). This CDR3 is CASSIETGRPATNEKLFF. In DNA form, the CDR3 reads TGTGCCAGTAGTATAGAAACCGGGAGACCTGCAACTAATGAAAAACTGTTTTTT. The full variable domain, in which reference TRBV19 and TRBJ1-4 provide the parts outside the CDR3, is DGGITQSPKYLFRKEGQNVTLSCEQNLNHDAMYWYRQDPGQGLRLIYYSQIVNDFQKGDIAEGYSVSREKKESFPLTVTSAQKNPTAFYLCASSIETGRPATNEKLFFGSGTQLSVL.

The J gene is TRBJ1-2, the V gene TRBV28; possible D gene TRBD1, 5 bases. V was shortened by 4 bases and J by 4 bases, with 16 bases between the two germline ends. The germline gives CDR1 MDHEN, CDR2 SYDVKM. The CDR3 runs 15 residues. The CDR3 reads CASSSWDFSLYGYTF. CDR3 DNA sequence: TGTGCCAGCAGTTCCTGGGACTTCTCCCTCTATGGCTACACCTTC.